The rows below give T cell receptor beta chains drawn from one sample of a study of blood T cell repertoires in COVID-19. Method: immunoSEQ multiplex PCR; TCRdb's copy keeps in-frame clones and lacks some. The sample records 150,000 or so clones, 88% being singletons. The material sequenced was peripheral blood. These receptors were obtained from a man aged 45-60 years with acute or convalescent COVID-19. CDR3s include the opening cysteine and the closing phenylalanine or tryptophan. The D gene is left open where the match is weak. Size is stated for part of the rows, as once, few or many counts, or as a class when the clone is expanded.

j_call v_call d_call clone_size cdr3_nt cdr3_aa
TRBJ1-1 TRBV10-3 NA NA TGTGCCGCCCGGGGGGGACAGAACACTGAAGCTTTCTTT CAARGGQNTEAFF
TRBJ2-5 TRBV3-1/TRBV3-2 NA NA TGTGCCAGCAGCCAAGATTGGTTGGGGGCTAGCCGAGAGACCCAGTACTTC CASSQDWLGASRETQYF
TRBJ2-1 TRBV20-1 TRBD2 NA TGCAGTGCTAGTTTAGCGGGGAGCTCCTACAATGAGCAGTTCTTC CSASLAGSSYNEQFF
TRBJ1-5 TRBV24-1 TRBD1 NA TGTGCCACCAGTGACCGGGACAGACCCAATCAGCCCCAGCATTTT CATSDRDRPNQPQHF
TRBJ1-2 TRBV5-5 TRBD1 NA TGTGCCAGCAGCTTGGGGACAGGCCAAAACTATGGCTACACCTTC CASSLGTGQNYGYTF
TRBJ2-3 TRBV9 NA NA TGTGCCAGCAGCCCTTCGGCGGGGCTTAGCACAGATACGCAGTATTTT CASSPSAGLSTDTQYF
TRBJ1-1 TRBV18 NA NA TGTGCCAGCTCACCTCAGGGATTCACTGAAGCTTTCTTT CASSPQGFTEAFF
TRBJ2-1 TRBV4-1 NA NA TGCGCCAGCAGCCGTCCTCGGGGGACTCCGGGCAATGAGCAGTTCTTC CASSRPRGTPGNEQFF
TRBJ1-1 TRBV3-1/TRBV3-2 NA NA TGTGCCAGCAGCGCTCAGGGGATCCGTGAAGCTTTCTTT CASSAQGIREAFF
TRBJ1-4 TRBV9 TRBD1 NA TGTGCCAGCAGCGGCCCCGGGACAGGGGATGAAAAACTGTTTTTT CASSGPGTGDEKLFF
TRBJ1-1 TRBV21-1 NA NA TGTGCCAGCAGCAGAGGGAGGGGCCGGCCTGGTATAGAAGCTTTCTTT CASSRGRGRPGIEAFF
TRBJ1-1 TRBV2 NA NA TGTGCCAGCAGTGGGGAGGGACAAAGTACTGAAGCTTTCTTT CASSGEGQSTEAFF
TRBJ1-1 TRBV7-6 TRBD1 few TGTGCCAGCAGCTTAGTGGGTCAGGGGGTAGGTGAAGCTTTCTTT CASSLVGQGVGEAFF
TRBJ2-3 TRBV10-3 NA NA TGTGCGACATCAGCGGGTAGCACAGATACGCAGTATTTT CATSAGSTDTQYF
TRBJ2-2 TRBV27 NA once TGTGCCAGCAGTTTCAGGCTACCCCGGCGCACCGGGGAGCTGTTTTTT CASSFRLPRRTGELFF
TRBJ2-2 TRBV27 NA NA TGTGCCAGCACTTTACTTTGGGGGGGGCCCACCGGGGAGCTGTTTTTT CASTLLWGGPTGELFF
TRBJ2-7 TRBV5-4 TRBD1 NA TGTGCCAGCAGCTTGTCTTGGGACAGCTACGAGCAGTACTTC CASSLSWDSYEQYF
TRBJ2-5 TRBV18 NA NA TGTGCCAGCTCACCATACAGGGCGACCGAAGAGACCCAGTACTTC CASSPYRATEETQYF
TRBJ1-5 TRBV7-8 TRBD1 NA TGTGCCAGCAGCTCAGGACGGACAGGCGGCAATCAGCCCCAGCATTTT CASSSGRTGGNQPQHF
TRBJ1-1 TRBV10-3 NA NA TGTGCCATCAGAGCTGGGGGGGGGACTGAAGCTTTCTTT CAIRAGGGTEAFF
TRBJ1-2 TRBV5-4 NA NA TGTGCCAGCAGCTCCAAGGGGCAGGCAAACTATGGCTACACCTTC CASSSKGQANYGYTF
TRBJ2-1 TRBV5-1 NA once TGCGCCAGCAGCTTGGATCCAGCGATCCGCGTTAGTGAGCAGTTCTTC CASSLDPAIRVSEQFF
TRBJ1-3 TRBV6-5 NA NA TGTGCCACCCAACCCCCTGAGGGATTTGGGTACACCATATATTTT CATQPPEGFGYTIYF
TRBJ2-3 TRBV19 TRBD2 NA TGTGCCAGTAGTATGTTTGCGGGAGAGGCCGATACGCAGTATTTT CASSMFAGEADTQYF
TRBJ2-1 TRBV5-6 NA NA TGTGCCAGCAGCTTGATTGGGGGCACAGGTAATGAGCAGTTCTTC CASSLIGGTGNEQFF
TRBJ1-2 TRBV18 NA NA TGTGCCAGCTCAGCAACGGCCGGGGACTATGGCTACACCTTC CASSATAGDYGYTF
TRBJ1-6 TRBV28 TRBD1 NA TGTGCCAGCGTCCGGGACAGGGGAATTTCACCCCTCCACTTT CASVRDRGISPLHF
TRBJ2-7 TRBV5-1 TRBD2 few TGCGCCAGCAGCCCCACCGGGACTAGCAGTATGGGCGAGCAGTACTTC CASSPTGTSSMGEQYF
TRBJ1-5 TRBV28 NA NA TGTGCCAGCAGTCCCCTAATTCAGCCCCAGCATTTT CASSPLIQPQHF
TRBJ1-1 TRBV5-1 NA NA TGCGCCAGCAGCTTGGGCGCGGCGGGGGGCGGCACTGAAGCTTTCTTT CASSLGAAGGGTEAFF
TRBJ1-3 TRBV19 NA NA TGTGCCAGTAGCACCCACTCGACAGGAAACACCATATATTTT CASSTHSTGNTIYF
TRBJ1-6 TRBV28 TRBD1 NA TGTGCCAGCAGCCTTGGACAGGGGAATTCACCCCTCCACTTT CASSLGQGNSPLHF
TRBJ2-7 TRBV11-2 NA NA TGTGCCAGCAGCTCAGGAGGCCGAACTGGGGAGCAGTACTTC CASSSGGRTGEQYF
TRBJ1-5 TRBV30 TRBD1 many TGTGCCTGGAGTGTAAGGGGCAGGGGGGATCAGCCCCAGCATTTT CAWSVRGRGDQPQHF
TRBJ1-1 TRBV2 NA NA TGTGCCAGCAGTGGCGGTCGGGGGGTTGACGCTTTCTTT CASSGGRGVDAFF
TRBJ1-2 TRBV11-2 TRBD1 NA TGTGCCAGCACCCCCTATAACGGGCCAGGGGGTGGCTACACCTTC CASTPYNGPGGGYTF
TRBJ2-2 TRBV10-3 TRBD1 NA TGTGCCATCGGACGGGACAGAGACACCGGGAAGCTGTTTTTT CAIGRDRDTGKLFF
TRBJ2-7 TRBV11-2 NA once TGTGCCAGCAGCTTGGGAGGGGGCGAGCAGTACTTC CASSLGGGEQYF
TRBJ2-2 TRBV2 NA NA TGTGCCAGCAGTGTTCATAACACCGGGGAGCTGTTTTTT CASSVHNTGELFF
TRBJ1-2 TRBV9 NA NA TGTGCCAGCAGCAGCCCTCGAGCGGGCTATGACTATGGCTACACCTTC CASSSPRAGYDYGYTF
TRBJ1-2 TRBV6-1 TRBD1 NA TGTGCCAGCAGTGAAACAGGGGACAGGGTAACTCGTGGCTACACCTTC CASSETGDRVTRGYTF
TRBJ2-3 TRBV4-2 TRBD2 NA TGTGCCAGCAGCTCAGAGGCACTAGCGGGAGACCTACGGGCAGATACGCAGTATTTT CASSSEALAGDLRADTQYF
TRBJ2-6 TRBV28 NA NA TGTGCCAGCAACACAGGGTCTGGGGCCAACGTCCTGACTTTC CASNTGSGANVLTF
TRBJ2-1 TRBV7-2 NA NA TGTGCCAGCAGCTCCCGGACACTGACTAGGAATGAGCAGTTCTTC CASSSRTLTRNEQFF
TRBJ1-2 TRBV11-2 NA NA TGTGCCAGCCCTCGCCGGGGTCCGGCTAACTATGGCTACACCTTC CASPRRGPANYGYTF
TRBJ1-1 TRBV20-1 NA NA TGCAGTGCTAGTTTCGGGTACGCTTCCGCTGAAGCTTTCTTT CSASFGYASAEAFF
TRBJ2-7 TRBV9 TRBD2 NA TGTGCCAGCAGCGTAGGGTTCGCGGGAGGGCCTAACGAGCAGTACTTC CASSVGFAGGPNEQYF